The rows below give T cell receptor beta chains drawn from one sample of a study of control samples from healthy donors and cancer patients. This table comes from immunoSEQ multiplex PCR, and its TCRdb copy is limited to in-frame clones, with some not included. Of around 150,000 clones in the sample, about 95% were seen once. Sequencing input: PBMCs. Source of these receptors: a man in his sixties with colorectal cancer. CDR3s include the opening cysteine and the closing phenylalanine or tryptophan. Fields, in order: V gene, D gene, J gene, clone size, CDR3 DNA, CDR3 protein. D genes are given only for firm matches. The size of a clone is reported for some rows only, either as once, few or many, or as a class for expanded clones.

v_gene: TRBV3-1/TRBV3-2; d_gene: TRBD2; j_gene: TRBJ2-3; abundance: NA; CDR3nt: TGTGCCAGCAGCCAAGATAGCGGGGGGGCAAAGTATTTT; CDR3aa: CASSQDSGGAKYF
v_gene: TRBV15; d_gene: TRBD1; j_gene: TRBJ1-4; abundance: NA; CDR3nt: TGTGCCACCAGCAGGGGACAGGGGAATGAAAAACTGTTTTTT; CDR3aa: CATSRGQGNEKLFF
v_gene: TRBV3-1/TRBV3-2; d_gene: NA; j_gene: TRBJ1-1; abundance: NA; CDR3nt: TGTGCCAGCAGCCAAGGAGGGATAGACGCTGAAGCTTTCTTT; CDR3aa: CASSQGGIDAEAFF
v_gene: TRBV7-2; d_gene: NA; j_gene: TRBJ2-7; abundance: NA; CDR3nt: TGTGCCAGCAGCTTGGAGTACGAGCAGTACTTC; CDR3aa: CASSLEYEQYF
v_gene: TRBV30; d_gene: TRBD2; j_gene: TRBJ2-1; abundance: NA; CDR3nt: TGTGCCTTTAGGACTAGCGGGGGACACAATGAGCAGTTCTTC; CDR3aa: CAFRTSGGHNEQFF
v_gene: TRBV5-1; d_gene: NA; j_gene: TRBJ2-7; abundance: NA; CDR3nt: TGCGCCAGCAGCCCAGCGGCTAGAGTCTACGAGCAGTACTTC; CDR3aa: CASSPAARVYEQYF
v_gene: TRBV30; d_gene: NA; j_gene: TRBJ1-1; abundance: NA; CDR3nt: TGTGCCTGGAGTGTACCGGGGGAATCAACGAACACTGAAGCTTTCTTT; CDR3aa: CAWSVPGESTNTEAFF
v_gene: TRBV16; d_gene: NA; j_gene: TRBJ1-6; abundance: NA; CDR3nt: TGTGCCAGCAGCCAATCGGGTAGTGAATCACCCCTCCACTTT; CDR3aa: CASSQSGSESPLHF
v_gene: TRBV2; d_gene: NA; j_gene: TRBJ1-4; abundance: once; CDR3nt: TGTGCCAGCAGTGGAGGGGGGGGAAGGGAAAAACTGTTTTTT; CDR3aa: CASSGGGGREKLFF
v_gene: TRBV5-6; d_gene: TRBD1; j_gene: TRBJ1-3; abundance: once; CDR3nt: TGTGCCAGCAGCCCGTATGACAGGGCTGGAAACACCATATATTTT; CDR3aa: CASSPYDRAGNTIYF
v_gene: TRBV27; d_gene: NA; j_gene: TRBJ1-1; abundance: NA; CDR3nt: TGTGCCAGCAGTTTAAGTATGGTCGCTGAAGCTTTCTTT; CDR3aa: CASSLSMVAEAFF
v_gene: TRBV4-2; d_gene: TRBD2; j_gene: TRBJ2-3; abundance: NA; CDR3nt: TGTGCCAGCAGCCTAAATCCCCTTAGCGGGGGGGCCTGGGATACGCAGTATTTT; CDR3aa: CASSLNPLSGGAWDTQYF
v_gene: TRBV29-1; d_gene: NA; j_gene: TRBJ1-2; abundance: NA; CDR3nt: TGCAGCGTTGAAATCTCGTTTTATGGCTACACCTTC; CDR3aa: CSVEISFYGYTF
v_gene: TRBV28; d_gene: NA; j_gene: TRBJ1-3; abundance: NA; CDR3nt: TGTGCCAGCAGCCCTAGGCGCCGGGGGAAAGGAAACACCATATATTTT; CDR3aa: CASSPRRRGKGNTIYF
v_gene: TRBV5-4; d_gene: NA; j_gene: TRBJ1-3; abundance: once; CDR3nt: TGTGCCAGCAGTTCGGACGGGAGATCTGGAAACACCATATATTTT; CDR3aa: CASSSDGRSGNTIYF